This TCR beta chain was profiled in a study of T cells in Graves' hyperthyroidism and ophthalmopathy. Newly diagnosed patients aged 18 to 65 had hyperthyroidism of under 2 months' duration. TCR beta CDR3 regions were amplified from RNA transcripts. TCR CDR3 regions were first amplified by RT-PCR with HTBI primers. TCRdb used MiXCR to reprocess the multiplex PCR reads, holding one entry per CDR3 protein. The sample comprises some 760,000 distinct CDR3 sequences, less than 15% of which are singletons, and 10% rests with the top ten. J gave up 5 bases and V 4 bases, and 11 bases lay outside the gene matches. The CDR3 runs 16 residues. CDR1 is MNHEY, CDR2 SMNVEV, per germline (reference sequence). With respect to this clonotype: Its antigen is not known.

Overall study findings and caveats: Blood held most thyroid clonotypes expanded above 0.001 frequency.

The material sequenced was blood. The chain has TRBV27 and TRBJ2-5; 9 bases align to TRBD2. The TCR comes from a woman aged 18-29 years with Graves' hyperthyroidism. CDR3 nucleotide sequence: TGTGCCAGCAGTTCCCCGGGACCGCGGGGGGGGGAGACCCAGTACTTC. Its translation: CASSSPGPRGGETQYF.